Following are 25 T cell receptor beta chains from one sample sequenced in a study of T-cell memory formation after mild COVID-19. MiXCR, applied by TCRdb to the 5' RACE reads, yields one record per CDR3 protein. The sample has a few hundred thousand distinct CDR3 sequences, 20% to 25% seen once; the top ten hold around 13%. The sequencing input was PBMCs or a T cell subset sorted from them (not recorded which). The receptor set was obtained from an adult woman who had mild COVID-19 (a few samples of this study predate the infection). Cell type and time point are not known.

A few counts support this clonotype. The chain joins TRBV7-9 to TRBJ2-7, with a tentative D call TRBD2 (5 bases). Germline CDR1 SEHNR, CDR2 FQNEAQ (reference sequence). With 5 bases removed from V and 3 bases from J, the gap between germline ends came to 23 bases. The CDR3 has 17 amino acids. CDR3 bases: TGTGCCAGCAGCGCTCTTGGGCAGACGACTACAAACTACGAGCAGTACTTC. It encodes CASSALGQTTTNYEQYF.

The chain links TRBV7-9 to TRBJ2-3, with D unclear. The ends were cut back, 0 bases at V and 0 bases at J, with 7 bases in the middle. Germline V gene sequence: CDR1 SEHNR, CDR2 FQNEAQ (reference sequence). The CDR3 is 15 amino acids. The CDR3 DNA follows: TGTGCCAGCAGCTTAGCTCTACCTAGCACAGATACGCAGTATTTT. It is translated as CASSLALPSTDTQYF.

J is TRBJ2-4 and V is TRBV5-1; 10 bases fit TRBD2. V was pared by 2 bases and J by 4 bases, with 6 bases of the junction left unmatched. This CDR3 spans 16 amino acids. The V gene's germline CDR1 is SGHRS and CDR2 YFSETQ. Here the CDR3 DNA reads TGCGCCAGCAGCTTTTTCAGCGGGGGGGCGAAAAACATTCAGTACTTC. Protein: CASSFFSGGAKNIQYF.

The rearrangement joins TRBV5-4 to TRBJ2-1, with 9 bases that match TRBD1. The CDR3 has 19 amino acids. CDR1 is SGHNT and CDR2 is YYREEE in the germline V gene (reference sequence). V dropped 1 base and J dropped 0; count of bases not matched to a gene: 11. CDR3 sequence reads: CASSLYGTGTHTSYNEQFF. The CDR3, as DNA: TGTGCCAGCAGCTTGTACGGGACAGGGACGCACACCTCCTACAATGAGCAGTTCTTC.

This clonotype has more than one count but fewer than ten. The chain couples TRBV5-1 to TRBJ1-1, with D maybe TRBD1 (6 bases). The CDR3 sequence is 12 residues long. Trimming left V 4 bases short and J 12 bases short, with 16 bases between. The germline V gene encodes CDR1 SGHRS and CDR2 YFSETQ. The CDR3 region is CASSRRQGRTFF. The CDR3 coding sequence is TGCGCCAGCAGCCGAAGGCAGGGGCGGACTTTCTTT.

This clonotype was seen only a few times. The chain employs TRBV7-9 and TRBJ2-7; 12 nucleotides agree with TRBD1. The CDR3 is made up of 16 amino acids. The germline gives CDR1 SEHNR, CDR2 FQNEAQ (reference sequence). V was clipped by 5 bases and J by 4 bases; unmatched bases: 9. The CDR3: CASSGPGQGALYEQYF. The CDR3 nucleotides read TGTGCCAGCAGCGGCCCGGGACAGGGGGCGTTGTACGAGCAGTACTTC. The full variable domain, rest sourced from reference TRBV7-9 and TRBJ2-7, is DTGVSQNPRHKITKRGQNVTFRCDPISEHNRLYWYRQTLGQGPEFLTYFQNEAQLEKSRLLSDRFSAERPKGSFSTLEIQRTEQGDSAMYLCASSGPGQGALYEQYFGPGTRLTVT.

The rearrangement uses TRBV12-3 or TRBV12-4 and TRBJ2-3; no definite D call. Trimming shortened V by 1 base and J by 2 bases, and 10 bases separated the two germline ends. CDR3 size: 15 residues. The CDR3 sequence: CASSLGRRYTDTQYF. CDR3 nucleotides: TGTGCCAGCAGTTTAGGCAGGCGATACACAGATACGCAGTATTTT.

CDR3 sequence (DNA): TGTGCCACCAGTGATTTGCAAACGAGGACAGGGGAGCAGTTCTTC. The encoded protein is CATSDLQTRTGEQFF. The chain links TRBV24-1 to TRBJ2-1, with 8 positions matching TRBD1. This CDR3 is 15 amino acids long. Trimming took 0 bases from V and 10 from J; bases not matched to a gene: 7. Germline values: CDR1 KGHDR, CDR2 SFDVKD.

The J gene is TRBJ2-2, the V gene TRBV20-1; TRBD2 matches at 12 bases. Germline CDR1 and CDR2: DFQATT and SNEGSKA (reference sequence). CDR3 length equals 16 residues. Trimming cost V 3 bases and J 2 bases; bases outside gene matches: 4. CDR3 nucleotides: TGCAGTGCTAGGGACGGACTAGCGGGAAACACCGGGGAGCTGTTTTTT. Its protein is CSARDGLAGNTGELFF.

In this sample, this clonotype turned up a few times. V usage is TRBV6-5 and J usage is TRBJ2-6; no definite D call. With 9 bases removed from V and 2 bases from J, the gap between germline ends came to 8 bases. Germline values: CDR1 MNHEY, CDR2 SVGAGI. The CDR3 is 13 residues long. The DNA of the CDR3 is TGTGCCAGTCGGACCACTGGGGCCAACGTCCTGACTTTC. This sequence encodes CASRTTGANVLTF.

J is TRBJ2-7 and V is TRBV12-3 or TRBV12-4; a possible D gene is TRBD1 (6 bases). This CDR3 is built from 15 residues. Trimming pared 3 bases from V and 3 bases from J, leaving 15 bases between. The CDR3 spells CASSFAGTKVYEQYF. CDR3 in DNA: TGTGCCAGCAGTTTCGCCGGGACAAAAGTCTACGAGCAGTACTTC.

This chain connects TRBV12-3 or TRBV12-4 to TRBJ1-1, with TRBD1 identical over 12 bases. Trimming at V came to 5 bases and at J to 10 bases, leaving 11 bases not matched to a gene. The CDR3 sequence is 15 residues long. In DNA form, the CDR3 reads TGTGCCAGCAGTCCCCCCGGGACAGGGGGCGGGTCAGCTTTCTTT. It codes for CASSPPGTGGGSAFF.

The rearrangement joins TRBV12-3 or TRBV12-4 to TRBJ2-3; D call uncertain. This CDR3 is built from 14 residues. Trimming left V 4 bases short and J 7 bases short, with 15 bases between. The CDR3: CASSSLERAHTQYF. The CDR3 DNA reads as TGTGCCAGCAGTTCGCTCGAACGGGCTCATACGCAGTATTTT.

The sample holds a few counts of this clonotype. This chain links TRBV18 with TRBJ2-7, with a possible D match to TRBD2 (5 bases). This CDR3 is 16 amino acids long. V gave up 1 base and J gave up 0 bases, with 13 bases separating them. The germline CDR1 and CDR2 sequences are KGHSH and LQKENI. The CDR3 sequence: CASSPLGGGRSYEQYF. Written as DNA, the CDR3 is TGTGCCAGCTCACCACTAGGAGGTGGGCGCTCCTACGAGCAGTACTTC.

The chain has TRBV7-9 and TRBJ2-3; TRBD1 might be the D (5 bases). Trimming removed 5 bases from V and 5 bases from J, with 11 bases in between. The CDR3 runs 13 residues. CDR1 and CDR2 (germline): SEHNR, FQNEAQ (reference sequence). The CDR3: CASSITGGDTQYF. The CDR3 DNA reads as TGTGCCAGCAGCATCACAGGCGGAGATACGCAGTATTTT.

V and J are TRBV11-2 and TRBJ1-2; the D is unclear. The ends were cut back, 2 bases at V and 8 bases at J, with 12 bases in the middle. CDR1 and CDR2 (germline): SGHAT, FQNNGV. This CDR3 spans 13 amino acids. CDR3 nucleotide sequence: TGTGCCAGCAGCTTATCGGGGAGAGGGGGCTACACCTTC. Its protein product is CASSLSGRGGYTF.

J is TRBJ2-3 and V is TRBV9; TRBD1 matches 9 bases. The CDR3 runs 18 residues. The V gene's germline CDR1 is SGDLS and CDR2 YYNGEE. The junction had 13 bases not matched to a gene; V was cut back by 4 bases and J by 1 base. CDR3 in amino acids: CASSFGTGMAGGTDTQYF. The CDR3 DNA is TGTGCCAGCAGCTTCGGGACAGGGATGGCGGGCGGCACAGATACGCAGTATTTT.

The rearrangement joins TRBV12-3 or TRBV12-4 to TRBJ2-6; 7 bases line up with TRBD1. The CDR3 consists of 14 residues. Trimming removed 8 bases from V and 3 bases from J; junction bases left unmatched: 4. The CDR3 reads CASLRGLGANVLTF. CDR3 DNA sequence: TGTGCCAGCCTGAGGGGGCTTGGGGCCAACGTCCTGACTTTC.

This clonotype was detected a few times. The chain links TRBV10-3 to TRBJ2-2; tentatively, D is TRBD1 (6 bases). V gave up 3 bases and J gave up 1 base, with 15 bases separating them. Germline V CDR1 and CDR2: ENHRY, SYGVKD. The CDR3 length is 17 residues. The CDR3: CAISDLLAQGNTGELFF. The CDR3 DNA sequence: TGTGCCATCAGTGACCTCTTAGCACAGGGGAACACCGGGGAGCTGTTTTTT.

In this sample, this clonotype turned up a few times. The chain has TRBV10-3 and TRBJ2-6; 7 nucleotides match TRBD2. J was trimmed by 0 bases and V by 6 bases; bases with no gene match: 5. CDR1 and CDR2 from the germline V gene are ENHRY and SYGVKD. The CDR3 runs to 16 residues. The CDR3 region has the DNA TGTGCCATCAGGTCGGGGGGATCCTCTGGGGCCAACGTCCTGACTTTC. Translating gives CAIRSGGSSGANVLTF.

V gene TRBV12-3 or TRBV12-4 combines with J gene TRBJ2-1; 9 bases are a match to TRBD1. V gave up 5 bases and J gave up 7 bases; unmatched junction bases: 9. This CDR3 spans 15 amino acids. As DNA, the CDR3 is TGTGCCAGCAGTCCAACAGGGGGCGCCGGGAATGAGCAGTTCTTC. This translates into CASSPTGGAGNEQFF.

V and J are TRBV29-1 and TRBJ2-3; 10 nucleotides line up with TRBD2. With 8 bases clipped from V and 5 bases from J, the junction kept 10 bases outside the gene matches. The CDR3 totals 14 residues. Germline V gene lookup returns CDR1 SQVTM and CDR2 ANQGSEA. The CDR3, as DNA: TGCAGCTTGCTAGCGGGGGCCGGGGGAGATACGCAGTATTTT. Translating gives CSLLAGAGGDTQYF.

CDR3 residues: CASARENTGELFF. The CDR3 nucleotides read TGTGCCAGCGCGCGGGAGAACACCGGGGAGCTGTTTTTT. The rearrangement links TRBV9 to TRBJ2-2, with a weak D call TRBD2 (6 bases). This CDR3 is built from 13 residues. The V and J ends lost 7 bases and 1 base respectively, with 8 bases between them. From germline, CDR1 is SGDLS and CDR2 YYNGEE.

The V call is TRBV6-5, the J call TRBJ2-2, with 14 bases that match TRBD2. Germline V lookup: CDR1 MNHEY, CDR2 SVGAGI. This CDR3 region has 18 residues. Trimming took 2 bases from V and 4 from J; bases not matched to a gene: 6. The CDR3 loop is CASSYRGLAGGVTGELFF. The CDR3 DNA reads as TGTGCCAGCAGTTACCGCGGACTAGCGGGAGGCGTCACCGGGGAGCTGTTTTTT.

This chain joins TRBV20-1 and TRBJ2-7; the D gene could be TRBD1 or TRBD2 (5 bases each). Germline V CDR1 and CDR2: DFQATT, SNEGSKA (reference sequence). V dropped 5 bases and J dropped 10 bases, with 15 bases sitting between them. The CDR3 sequence is 11 residues long. This CDR3 is CSAPRGVVQYF. For the CDR3, the DNA is TGCAGTGCTCCCCGAGGGGTTGTTCAGTACTTC.